This TCR beta chain appears in the sequencing data of a study of T-cell memory formation after mild COVID-19. Findings and limits, study-wide: The finding that pre-infection memory included some responding clones suggested that cross-reactive memory joined.

CDR1 and CDR2 (germline): LNHDA, SQIVND (reference sequence). The CDR3 runs 17 residues. With 4 bases removed from V and 7 bases from J, the gap between germline ends came to 22 bases. MiXCR was run by TCRdb on the 5' RACE reads, yielding one entry per CDR3 protein. The sample comprises 150,000 to 200,000 distinct CDR3 sequences, 13% of which are singletons, and more than 3% rests with the top ten. As concerns this clonotype: Its antigen is currently unknown.

The TCR originated in a young man who had mild COVID-19 (a few samples of this study predate the infection). Cell type and time point are not known. The sequencing sample was made of PBMCs or a T cell subset sorted from them (not recorded which). This chain uses TRBV19 with TRBJ2-2; the D gene is possibly TRBD1 (5 bases). As DNA, the CDR3 is TGTGCCAGTAGTACCTATTACCGTAACCTCAGGGTCGGGGAGCTGTTTTTT. This sequence encodes CASSTYYRNLRVGELFF. The whole variable domain, remainder taken from reference TRBV19 and TRBJ2-2, is DGGITQSPKYLFRKEGQNVTLSCEQNLNHDAMYWYRQDPGQGLRLIYYSQIVNDFQKGDIAEGYSVSREKKESFPLTVTSAQKNPTAFYLCASSTYYRNLRVGELFFGEGSRLTVL.